The rows below give T cell receptor beta chains drawn from one sample of a study of T-cell memory formation after mild COVID-19. TCRdb itself ran the 5' RACE reads through MiXCR, one entry per CDR3 protein. The repertoire holds hundreds of thousands of distinct CDR3 sequences, with around 15% as singletons. Sequenced: PBMCs or a T cell subset sorted from them (not recorded which). The receptors were sampled from a man between 18 and 29 years old who had mild COVID-19 (a few samples of this study predate the infection). Cell type and time point are not known. Each CDR3 is given with its conserved first and last residue. The order of the fields is V gene, clone size, D gene, J gene, CDR3 DNA, CDR3 protein. D genes are given only for firm matches. Expanded clones get a size class; other rows say once, few or many, or leave the size out.

v_call: TRBV20-1
clone_size: few
d_call: NA
j_call: TRBJ2-1
cdr3_nt: TGCAGTGCTAGACCGGGCAGGGGGAGGCTGTCCTACAATGAGCAGTTCTTC
cdr3_aa: CSARPGRGRLSYNEQFF

v_call: TRBV6-1
clone_size: few
d_call: NA
j_call: TRBJ2-1
cdr3_nt: TGTGCCAGCAGTGAAGATAGTGGCGGGGGCCACAATGAGCAGTTCTTC
cdr3_aa: CASSEDSGGGHNEQFF

v_call: TRBV5-1
clone_size: NA
d_call: NA
j_call: TRBJ1-1
cdr3_nt: TGCGCCAGCAGGGCCAGGGCGAACACTGAAGCTTTCTTT
cdr3_aa: CASRARANTEAFF

v_call: TRBV7-3
clone_size: NA
d_call: TRBD2
j_call: TRBJ2-3
cdr3_nt: TGTGCCAGCAGCCCCTACGGGGGACTAGCGGGGGGAGATACGCAGTATTTT
cdr3_aa: CASSPYGGLAGGDTQYF

v_call: TRBV18
clone_size: few
d_call: TRBD1
j_call: TRBJ1-2
cdr3_nt: TGTGCCAGCTCACCGACTTCCGGGACAGATTTTTATGGCTACACCTTC
cdr3_aa: CASSPTSGTDFYGYTF

v_call: TRBV5-1
clone_size: few
d_call: TRBD2
j_call: TRBJ2-1
cdr3_nt: TGCGCCAGCAGCTTGGCCTCCGGGGAGGGAGAGCAGTTCTTC
cdr3_aa: CASSLASGEGEQFF

v_call: TRBV12-3/TRBV12-4
clone_size: few
d_call: NA
j_call: TRBJ1-1
cdr3_nt: TGTGCCAGCATTTTACAGGTGGGCACTGAAGCTTTCTTT
cdr3_aa: CASILQVGTEAFF

v_call: TRBV10-3
clone_size: few
d_call: NA
j_call: TRBJ2-7
cdr3_nt: TGTGCCATCAGGGGGACCAAGAAGTCCTACGAGCAGTACTTC
cdr3_aa: CAIRGTKKSYEQYF

v_call: TRBV12-3/TRBV12-4
clone_size: few
d_call: NA
j_call: TRBJ2-3
cdr3_nt: TGTGCCAGCAGTTCGGGCCGCACAGATACGCAGTATTTT
cdr3_aa: CASSSGRTDTQYF

v_call: TRBV5-1
clone_size: NA
d_call: NA
j_call: TRBJ2-1
cdr3_nt: TGCGCCAGCAGCTTAGATTCCACGAGCAATGAGCAGTTCTTC
cdr3_aa: CASSLDSTSNEQFF

v_call: TRBV18
clone_size: NA
d_call: NA
j_call: TRBJ1-2
cdr3_nt: TGTGCCAGCCAGAGGGAAGGGGACTTCAGTAACTATGGCTACACCTTC
cdr3_aa: CASQREGDFSNYGYTF

v_call: TRBV6-5
clone_size: NA
d_call: NA
j_call: TRBJ1-2
cdr3_nt: TGTGCCAGCAGTTATCGAGAGTTCGGCTATGGCTACACCTTC
cdr3_aa: CASSYREFGYGYTF

v_call: TRBV6-5
clone_size: many
d_call: TRBD2
j_call: TRBJ2-3
cdr3_nt: TGTGCCAGCAGTTACTCGACTAGCGGGGGAACAGATACGCAGTATTTT
cdr3_aa: CASSYSTSGGTDTQYF

v_call: TRBV6-2/TRBV6-3
clone_size: NA
d_call: TRBD1
j_call: TRBJ2-2
cdr3_nt: TGTGCCAGCGGAGGGACAGGGTGGTCCGGGGAGCTGTTTTTT
cdr3_aa: CASGGTGWSGELFF

v_call: TRBV5-1
clone_size: few
d_call: NA
j_call: TRBJ2-1
cdr3_nt: TGCGCCAGCAGCTTCGACTCCTACAATGAGCAGTTCTTC
cdr3_aa: CASSFDSYNEQFF

v_call: TRBV11-2
clone_size: NA
d_call: NA
j_call: TRBJ2-3
cdr3_nt: TGTGCCAGCACCTTACGTGATTTCCGTGGGGATACGCAGTATTTT
cdr3_aa: CASTLRDFRGDTQYF

v_call: TRBV10-2
clone_size: NA
d_call: TRBD1
j_call: TRBJ1-2
cdr3_nt: TGCGCCAGCAGCACCGACAGGGGCTATGGCTACACCTTC
cdr3_aa: CASSTDRGYGYTF

v_call: TRBV4-2
clone_size: few
d_call: NA
j_call: TRBJ1-2
cdr3_nt: TGTGCCAGCAGCCAACCATTCCGGGACCTAGTAAACTATGGCTACACCTTC
cdr3_aa: CASSQPFRDLVNYGYTF

v_call: TRBV12-3/TRBV12-4
clone_size: many
d_call: TRBD2
j_call: TRBJ2-4
cdr3_nt: TGTGCCAGCACCGGGGGGGCCAAAAACATTCAGTACTTC
cdr3_aa: CASTGGAKNIQYF

v_call: TRBV18
clone_size: NA
d_call: NA
j_call: TRBJ1-1
cdr3_nt: TGTGCCAGCTCACCACTCTCCGGGGATGAAGCTTTCTTT
cdr3_aa: CASSPLSGDEAFF

v_call: TRBV20-1
clone_size: NA
d_call: TRBD2
j_call: TRBJ2-1
cdr3_nt: TGCAGTGCTGGCCCGGGACTAGCGGAAAATGAGCAGTTCTTC
cdr3_aa: CSAGPGLAENEQFF

v_call: TRBV5-1
clone_size: NA
d_call: TRBD1
j_call: TRBJ2-3
cdr3_nt: TGCGCCAGCAGCTCGGACAGGGGGCGGGTAGATACGCAGTATTTT
cdr3_aa: CASSSDRGRVDTQYF

v_call: TRBV20-1
clone_size: NA
d_call: NA
j_call: TRBJ1-2
cdr3_nt: TGCAGTGCGCCGGGGGTAGCTAACTATGGCTACACCTTC
cdr3_aa: CSAPGVANYGYTF

v_call: TRBV12-3/TRBV12-4
clone_size: many
d_call: NA
j_call: TRBJ1-6
cdr3_nt: TGTGCCAGCAGGATTTCAGGGGCGTATTCACCCCTCCACTTT
cdr3_aa: CASRISGAYSPLHF

v_call: TRBV6-5
clone_size: NA
d_call: TRBD2
j_call: TRBJ2-7
cdr3_nt: TGTGCCAGCAGGGACGTAAGGACTAGCGGAGGCTACGAGCAGTACTTC
cdr3_aa: CASRDVRTSGGYEQYF

v_call: TRBV6-2/TRBV6-3
clone_size: NA
d_call: NA
j_call: TRBJ1-2
cdr3_nt: TGTGCCAGCAGTTACATTCCAGGGATTAACTATGGCTACACCTTC
cdr3_aa: CASSYIPGINYGYTF

v_call: TRBV7-9
clone_size: NA
d_call: NA
j_call: TRBJ1-1
cdr3_nt: TGTGCCAGCAGCTTAGAAGGGGGAGCTTTCTTT
cdr3_aa: CASSLEGGAFF

v_call: TRBV6-5
clone_size: few
d_call: TRBD2
j_call: TRBJ2-7
cdr3_nt: TGTGCCAGCAGTTATCATCTAGCGGAGCCCTACGAGCAGTACTTC
cdr3_aa: CASSYHLAEPYEQYF

v_call: TRBV12-3/TRBV12-4
clone_size: NA
d_call: NA
j_call: TRBJ1-3
cdr3_nt: TGTGCCAGCACTTTCCGGGGTCTCTCGATCTGGACTAACACCATATATTTT
cdr3_aa: CASTFRGLSIWTNTIYF

v_call: TRBV20-1
clone_size: NA
d_call: NA
j_call: TRBJ2-3
cdr3_nt: TGCAGTGCTCGCTCGACAGGAGCCACAAATACGCAGTATTTT
cdr3_aa: CSARSTGATNTQYF

v_call: TRBV7-8
clone_size: NA
d_call: TRBD1
j_call: TRBJ1-4
cdr3_nt: TGTGCCAGCAGCGCCACCCCCAGGGGGCGAAGAGCTCTGTTTTTT
cdr3_aa: CASSATPRGRRALFF

v_call: TRBV5-4
clone_size: few
d_call: TRBD1
j_call: TRBJ1-1
cdr3_nt: TGTGCCAGCAGCTTGGCCCCGGGACAGCTTGGGACTGAAGCTTTCTTT
cdr3_aa: CASSLAPGQLGTEAFF

v_call: TRBV12-3/TRBV12-4
clone_size: many
d_call: TRBD2
j_call: TRBJ2-5
cdr3_nt: TGTGCCAGCAGTTTACGGGGGGGGGAGACCCAGTACTTC
cdr3_aa: CASSLRGGETQYF

v_call: TRBV3-1
clone_size: NA
d_call: NA
j_call: TRBJ2-2
cdr3_nt: TGTGCCAGCAGCCAAGGTGGGCAGACCACCGGGGAGCTGTTTTTT
cdr3_aa: CASSQGGQTTGELFF

v_call: TRBV12-3/TRBV12-4
clone_size: NA
d_call: NA
j_call: TRBJ1-2
cdr3_nt: TGTGCCAGCAGTTCGTCAGGGTCGATTCGTGGCTACACCTTC
cdr3_aa: CASSSSGSIRGYTF

v_call: TRBV9
clone_size: NA
d_call: TRBD2
j_call: TRBJ2-1
cdr3_nt: TGTGCCAGCAGCACCCGGACTAGCGGGGACTACAATGAGCAGTTCTTC
cdr3_aa: CASSTRTSGDYNEQFF

v_call: TRBV4-3
clone_size: NA
d_call: NA
j_call: TRBJ2-3
cdr3_nt: TGCGCCAGCAGCCAAGATGGTTCTGGAGGTACGCAGTATTTT
cdr3_aa: CASSQDGSGGTQYF

v_call: TRBV20-1
clone_size: many
d_call: TRBD1
j_call: TRBJ1-5
cdr3_nt: TGCAGTGCTAGAGGGGACAGGGAGAATTATCAGCCCCAGCATTTT
cdr3_aa: CSARGDRENYQPQHF

v_call: TRBV15
clone_size: NA
d_call: NA
j_call: TRBJ2-2
cdr3_nt: TGTGCCACCAGCAGTAGAGCCACCGGGGAGCTGTTTTTT
cdr3_aa: CATSSRATGELFF

v_call: TRBV7-3
clone_size: NA
d_call: NA
j_call: TRBJ2-1
cdr3_nt: TGTGCCAGCAGCCGAGGGTCCTACAATGAGCAGTTCTTC
cdr3_aa: CASSRGSYNEQFF

v_call: TRBV6-6
clone_size: few
d_call: TRBD1
j_call: TRBJ2-7
cdr3_nt: TGTGCCAGCAGGGACAGGGAATCTTACGAGCAGTACTTC
cdr3_aa: CASRDRESYEQYF

v_call: TRBV9
clone_size: NA
d_call: NA
j_call: TRBJ1-1
cdr3_nt: TGTGCCAGCAGCGCCCGAGACAGGCTGAACACTGAAGCTTTCTTT
cdr3_aa: CASSARDRLNTEAFF

v_call: TRBV7-9
clone_size: NA
d_call: NA
j_call: TRBJ2-3
cdr3_nt: TGTGCCACCGGTCGAGTGGGGGAGAGCACAGATACGCAGTATTTT
cdr3_aa: CATGRVGESTDTQYF

v_call: TRBV12-3/TRBV12-4
clone_size: few
d_call: TRBD1
j_call: TRBJ2-1
cdr3_nt: TGTGCCAGCATCCCCGACAGGGTCCACAATGAGCAGTTCTTC
cdr3_aa: CASIPDRVHNEQFF

v_call: TRBV2
clone_size: few
d_call: TRBD1
j_call: TRBJ1-1
cdr3_nt: TGTGCCACCGCCGGACAGGGAAACACTGAAGCTTTCTTT
cdr3_aa: CATAGQGNTEAFF

v_call: TRBV5-1
clone_size: many
d_call: TRBD1
j_call: TRBJ2-1
cdr3_nt: TGCGCCAGCAGCTTGGCGGGACAGCTTTACAATGAGCAGTTCTTC
cdr3_aa: CASSLAGQLYNEQFF

v_call: TRBV29-1
clone_size: few
d_call: NA
j_call: TRBJ2-5
cdr3_nt: TGCAGCGTGCGGCAGATCCAAGAGACCCAGTACTTC
cdr3_aa: CSVRQIQETQYF

v_call: TRBV20-1
clone_size: NA
d_call: NA
j_call: TRBJ2-3
cdr3_nt: TGCAGTGCCCCAACCGGATTAGGAGATACGCAGTATTTT
cdr3_aa: CSAPTGLGDTQYF

v_call: TRBV10-2
clone_size: NA
d_call: NA
j_call: TRBJ2-3
cdr3_nt: TGCGCCAGCAGGGTGCTCAACACAGATACGCAGTATTTT
cdr3_aa: CASRVLNTDTQYF

v_call: TRBV5-4
clone_size: NA
d_call: NA
j_call: TRBJ2-3
cdr3_nt: TGTGCCAGCAGCGGTAGTGGTGACGGGACAGATACGCAGTATTTT
cdr3_aa: CASSGSGDGTDTQYF

v_call: TRBV7-2
clone_size: NA
d_call: TRBD1
j_call: TRBJ2-7
cdr3_nt: TGTGCCAGCAGCTCGTACAGGGGAGTAGGCTACGAGCAGTACTTC
cdr3_aa: CASSSYRGVGYEQYF

v_call: TRBV6-5
clone_size: few
d_call: NA
j_call: TRBJ1-1
cdr3_nt: TGTGCCAGCAGTTGGGGCAGGGGAGGTGGTACTGAAGCTTTCTTT
cdr3_aa: CASSWGRGGGTEAFF

v_call: TRBV5-1
clone_size: NA
d_call: TRBD1
j_call: TRBJ2-5
cdr3_nt: TGCGCCAGCCGACCGGGACAGTCGGGAGAGACCCAGTACTTC
cdr3_aa: CASRPGQSGETQYF

v_call: TRBV7-9
clone_size: NA
d_call: TRBD2
j_call: TRBJ2-1
cdr3_nt: TGTGCCAGCAGCTTAGGCAGTAGCGGGGGGGCCAACAGCCATGAGCAGTTCTTC
cdr3_aa: CASSLGSSGGANSHEQFF